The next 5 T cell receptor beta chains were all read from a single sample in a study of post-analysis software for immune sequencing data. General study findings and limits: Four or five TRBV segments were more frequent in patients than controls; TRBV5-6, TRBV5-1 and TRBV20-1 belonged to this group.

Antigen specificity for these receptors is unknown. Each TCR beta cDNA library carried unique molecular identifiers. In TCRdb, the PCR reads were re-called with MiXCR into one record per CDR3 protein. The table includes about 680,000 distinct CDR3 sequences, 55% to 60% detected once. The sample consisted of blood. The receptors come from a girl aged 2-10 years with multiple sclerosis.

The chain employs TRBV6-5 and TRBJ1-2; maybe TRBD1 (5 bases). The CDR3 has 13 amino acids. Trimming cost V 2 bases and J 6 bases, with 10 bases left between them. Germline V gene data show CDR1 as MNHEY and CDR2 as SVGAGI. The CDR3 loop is CASSYAEGNGYTF. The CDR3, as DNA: TGTGCCAGCAGTTACGCCGAGGGGAATGGCTACACCTTC.

CDR3 DNA: TGCGCCAGCAGCTCGACAGGGTACCCCACAGATACGCAGTATTTT. This sequence encodes CASSSTGYPTDTQYF. The chain carries TRBV5-1 and TRBJ2-3; 7 bases line up with TRBD1. Germline assignment: CDR1 SGHRS and CDR2 YFSETQ. This CDR3 region has 15 residues. The ends lost 3 bases at V and 2 bases at J; junction bases unmatched: 6.

The CDR3 sequence: CSVEGRGQGVNEQFF. In nucleotides, the CDR3 is TGCAGCGTTGAAGGGCGGGGACAGGGGGTCAATGAGCAGTTCTTC. The chain couples TRBV29-1 to TRBJ2-1; 11 bases agree with TRBD1. Germline V gene lookup returns CDR1 SQVTM and CDR2 ANQGSEA. This CDR3 is built from 15 residues. V was clipped by 1 base and J by 6 bases; unmatched bases: 5.

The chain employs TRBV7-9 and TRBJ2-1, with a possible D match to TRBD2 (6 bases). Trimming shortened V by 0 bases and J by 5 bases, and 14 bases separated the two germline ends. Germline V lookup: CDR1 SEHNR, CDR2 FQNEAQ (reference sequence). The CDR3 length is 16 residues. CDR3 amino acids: CASSLAGRRRDNEQFF. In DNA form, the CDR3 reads TGTGCCAGCAGCTTAGCGGGGCGGCGGAGGGACAATGAGCAGTTCTTC.

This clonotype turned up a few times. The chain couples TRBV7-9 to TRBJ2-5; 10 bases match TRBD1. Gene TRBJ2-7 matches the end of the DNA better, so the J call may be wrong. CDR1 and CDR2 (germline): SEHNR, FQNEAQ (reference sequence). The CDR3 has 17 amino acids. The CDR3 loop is CASSTTRQGAFPYEQYF. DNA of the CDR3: TGTGCCAGCAGCACAACGCGACAGGGGGCATTCCCCTACGAGCAGTACTTC.